These 16 T cell receptor beta chains were all obtained from the same sample, sequenced in a study of beta chain features in type 1 diabetes. Whole-study findings and limits: Moderately but significantly shorter TCRB CDR3s were found in Type 1 diabetes patients in all four CD4+ subsets.

Of the isolated RNA, all was reverse transcribed, and so the sequenced material was expressed TCRB transcripts. Data came from immunoSEQ multiplex PCR; TCRdb stores just in-frame clones and leaves some out. The sample holds roughly 240,000 clones; roughly 25% are singletons and the top ten take around 0.012%. These TCRs' antigens remain unknown. Sample: naive CD4+ T cells from blood. Receptors originate from a woman in her thirties with type 1 diabetes.

J is TRBJ2-3 and V is TRBV7-2, with D unclear. The CDR3 length is 12 residues. The V end lost 5 bases, the J end lost 3 bases, and 6 bases lay between the germline ends. Germline V gene data show CDR1 as SGHTA and CDR2 as FQGNSA. CDR3: CASSPVTDTQYF. The DNA of the CDR3 is TGTGCCAGCAGCCCGGTGACAGATACGCAGTATTTT.

The chain is built from TRBV7-9 and TRBJ2-1, with D maybe TRBD2 (5 bases). CDR1 is SEHNR and CDR2 is FQNEAQ in the germline V gene (reference sequence). The length of the CDR3 is 16 residues. With 1 base removed from V and 7 bases from J, the gap between germline ends came to 17 bases. CDR3 region: CASSLGGSVAVNEQFF. The CDR3 DNA reads TGTGCCAGCAGCTTAGGAGGTAGCGTGGCCGTGAATGAGCAGTTCTTC.

A few counts support this clone. This specimen includes other DNA sequences encoding the same CDR3. The J gene is TRBJ2-5, the V gene TRBV5-1; TRBD2 aligns across 10 bases. The germline gives CDR1 SGHRS, CDR2 YFSETQ. V shed 4 bases, J shed 3 bases, and the junction held 3 bases outside the gene matches. This CDR3 is 14 amino acids long. CDR3 amino acids: CASSLGTSEETQYF. CDR3 DNA: TGCGCCAGCAGCCTCGGGACTAGCGAAGAGACCCAGTACTTC.

On this clone: Mismatch with germline at one junction end may stem from a read error. The chain couples TRBV28 to TRBJ2-4; D possibly corresponds to TRBD1 (6 bases). This CDR3 spans 12 amino acids. In germline, CDR1 is MDHEN, CDR2 SYDVKM. CDR3 nucleotide sequence: TGTGCCAGCAGTTTACAGGGACAATGGCGGGACTTC. Translation gives CASSLQGQWRDF. Looking up the rest from reference TRBV28 and TRBJ2-4 gives the full variable domain: DVKVTQSSRYLVKRTGEKVFLECVQDMDHENMFWYRQDPGLGLRLIYFSYDVKMKEKGDIPEGYSVSREKKERFSLILESASTNQTSMYLCASSLQGQWRDFGAGTRLSVL.

The chain couples TRBV19 to TRBJ2-3; TRBD1 might be the D (6 bases). Trimming cost V 6 bases and J 3 bases, with 13 bases left between them. The CDR3 contains 14 residues. Germline values: CDR1 LNHDA, CDR2 SQIVND (reference sequence). The DNA of the CDR3 is TGTGCCAGTAGCAGGGGAATCGGGACAGATACGCAGTATTTT. Its translation is CASSRGIGTDTQYF.

The chain joins TRBV27 to TRBJ1-1; D gene ambiguous. Germline V CDR1 and CDR2: MNHEY, SMNVEV (reference sequence). This CDR3 contains 11 residues. V was cut by 10 bases and J by 0 bases, with 6 bases left in between. The CDR3 DNA is TGTGCCAACTCCATGAACACTGAAGCTTTCTTT. This gives the protein CANSMNTEAFF.

The chain is built from TRBV28 and TRBJ2-5; D unclear. V lost 5 bases to trimming and J lost 3 bases, with 4 bases between them. The CDR3 is 11 residues long. Per the germline V gene, CDR1 is MDHEN and CDR2 is SYDVKM. DNA of the CDR3: TGTGCCAGCAGTCTTGAAGAGACCCAGTACTTC. As protein: CASSLEETQYF.

The gene calls are TRBV30 and TRBJ1-5, with D perhaps matching TRBD1 (5 bases). The CDR3 runs 12 residues. Germline assignment: CDR1 GTSNPN and CDR2 SVGIG (reference sequence). V shed 2 bases and J shed 5 bases, with 7 bases lying between them. The CDR3 nucleotides are TGTGCCTGGAGTTGGGGGGATCAGCCCCAGCATTTT. Its protein is CAWSWGDQPQHF.

This sequence joins TRBV15 and TRBJ2-3, with 12 positions matching TRBD2. The CDR3 extends over 16 amino acids. Losses at the gene ends were 5 bases for V and 0 bases for J; bases not matched to a gene: 3. CDR1 LNHNV and CDR2 YYDKDF come from the germline V gene (reference sequence). CDR3 loop: CATSVGLAGSTDTQYF. The CDR3 nucleotides read TGTGCCACCAGCGTCGGACTAGCGGGAAGCACAGATACGCAGTATTTT.

The rearrangement uses TRBV12-5 and TRBJ1-5; D is undetermined. This CDR3 contains 12 residues. Germline V lookup: CDR1 LGHNT, CDR2 FRNRAP. Trimming removed 7 bases from V and 5 bases from J, with 9 bases in between. CDR3 bases: TGTGCTAGTGCCCCCCTTGATCAGCCCCAGCATTTT. Its protein is CASAPLDQPQHF.

This clone appeared a few times. This chain uses TRBV7-9 with TRBJ2-3; TRBD1 matches 9 bases. CDR3 length: 15 residues. In germline, CDR1 is SEHNR, CDR2 FQNEAQ (reference sequence). V lost 5 bases to trimming and J lost 1 base; unmatched junction nucleotides: 4. CDR3 nucleotides: TGTGCCAGCAGCCGACGGACAGGGGGCACAGATACGCAGTATTTT. It codes for CASSRRTGGTDTQYF. Complete variable domain (other parts from reference TRBV7-9 and TRBJ2-3): DTGVSQNPRHKITKRGQNVTFRCDPISEHNRLYWYRQTLGQGPEFLTYFQNEAQLEKSRLLSDRFSAERPKGSFSTLEIQRTEQGDSAMYLCASSRRTGGTDTQYFGPGTRLTVL.

J is TRBJ2-1 and V is TRBV2; 7 nucleotides line up with TRBD2. The CDR3 covers 15 residues. Trimming removed 6 bases from V and 9 bases from J; junction bases left unmatched: 14. The germline CDR1 and CDR2 sequences are SNHLY and FYNNEI. CDR3: CASSRLADGRFEQFF. CDR3 sequence (DNA): TGTGCCAGCAGCAGACTAGCCGACGGGAGATTTGAGCAGTTCTTC.

V and J are TRBV18 and TRBJ2-5; 10 nucleotides agree with TRBD1. The V and J ends lost 3 bases and 7 bases, in that order; junction bases with no gene match: 14. The germline V gene has CDR1 KGHSH and CDR2 LQKENI. The CDR3 covers 17 residues. The CDR3 DNA is TGTGCCAGCTCACCCCTCGCCGGGACAGGGGTCCCCCGGACCCAGTACTTC. This translates into CASSPLAGTGVPRTQYF.

DNA of the CDR3: TGCGCCAGCAGGTATAGCGGGCCAGCCTCCTACAATGAGCAGTTCTTC. Amino acids: CASRYSGPASYNEQFF. V gene TRBV5-1 combines with J gene TRBJ2-1, with TRBD2 matching 7 bases. Germline V gene lookup returns CDR1 SGHRS and CDR2 YFSETQ. V was pared by 5 bases and J by 0 bases, with 8 bases of the junction left unmatched. This CDR3 comprises 16 residues.

The rearrangement uses TRBV7-3 and TRBJ1-3, with D uncertain. CDR3 length: 17 residues. Trimming took 0 bases from V and 0 from J, leaving 12 bases between them. CDR1 SGHTA and CDR2 FQGTGA come from the germline V gene. CDR3 region: CASSLTGGDFSGNTIYF. The CDR3 nucleotides read TGTGCCAGCAGCTTAACAGGCGGAGACTTCTCTGGAAACACCATATATTTT.

The chain couples TRBV7-3 to TRBJ2-4, with 11 bases aligning to TRBD2. The V segment lost 2 bases and the J segment 2 bases; nucleotides outside the gene matches: 11. CDR1 is SGHTA and CDR2 is FQGTGA in the germline V gene. The CDR3 totals 19 residues. CDR3 amino acids: CASSLWGGTSGRTKNIQYF. In DNA form, the CDR3 reads TGTGCCAGCAGCTTATGGGGGGGAACTAGCGGGAGAACCAAAAACATTCAGTACTTC.